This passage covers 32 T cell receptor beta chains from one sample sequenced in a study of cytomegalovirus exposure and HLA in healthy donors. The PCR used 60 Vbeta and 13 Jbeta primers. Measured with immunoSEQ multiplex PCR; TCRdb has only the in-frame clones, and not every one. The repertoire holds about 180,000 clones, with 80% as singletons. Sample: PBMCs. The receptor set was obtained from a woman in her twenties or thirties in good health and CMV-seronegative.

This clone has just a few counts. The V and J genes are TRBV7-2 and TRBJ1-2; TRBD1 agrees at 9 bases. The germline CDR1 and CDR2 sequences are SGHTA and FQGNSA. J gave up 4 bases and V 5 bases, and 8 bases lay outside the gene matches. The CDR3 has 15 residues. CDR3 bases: TGTGCCAGCAGCCAGCCGGGACAGGGAGGCTATGGCTACACCTTC. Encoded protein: CASSQPGQGGYGYTF.

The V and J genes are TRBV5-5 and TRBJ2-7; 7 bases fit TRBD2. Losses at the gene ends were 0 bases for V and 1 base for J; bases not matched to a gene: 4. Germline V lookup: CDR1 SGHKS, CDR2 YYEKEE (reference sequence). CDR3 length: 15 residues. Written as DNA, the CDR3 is TGTGCCAGCAGCTTGGCGGGAGGCGATTCCTACGAGCAGTACTTC. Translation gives CASSLAGGDSYEQYF.

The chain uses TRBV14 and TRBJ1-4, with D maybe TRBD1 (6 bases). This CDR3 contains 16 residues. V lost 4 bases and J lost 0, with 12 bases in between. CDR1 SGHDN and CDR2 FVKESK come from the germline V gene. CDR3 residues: CASSPGQSATNEKLFF. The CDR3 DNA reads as TGTGCCAGCAGCCCCGGACAGAGTGCAACTAATGAAAAACTGTTTTTT.

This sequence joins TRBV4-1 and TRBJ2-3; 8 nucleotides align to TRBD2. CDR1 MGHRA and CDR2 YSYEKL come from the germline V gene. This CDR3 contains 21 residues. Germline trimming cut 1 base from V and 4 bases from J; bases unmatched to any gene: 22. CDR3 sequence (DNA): TGCGCCAGCAGCCAAGTGGCCAGCCGGGACTGGCGGGGGGCGGTGGCAGATACGCAGTATTTT. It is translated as CASSQVASRDWRGAVADTQYF.

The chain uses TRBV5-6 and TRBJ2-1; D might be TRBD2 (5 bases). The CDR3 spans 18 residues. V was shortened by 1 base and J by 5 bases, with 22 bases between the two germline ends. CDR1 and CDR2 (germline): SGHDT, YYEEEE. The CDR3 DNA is TGTGCCAGCAGCTTGAATCGGCTAGCCCATCTAATAGACAATGAGCAGTTCTTC. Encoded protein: CASSLNRLAHLIDNEQFF.

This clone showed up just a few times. For the CDR3, the DNA is TGTGCCTGGCTCTGGGGGGGAAATGGCTACACCTTC. Protein product: CAWLWGGNGYTF. The chain uses TRBV30 and TRBJ1-2; D is possibly TRBD1 (5 bases). Germline CDR1 reads GTSNPN; CDR2 reads SVGIG (reference sequence). V was shortened by 5 bases and J by 6 bases, with 13 bases between the two germline ends. The CDR3 consists of 12 residues.

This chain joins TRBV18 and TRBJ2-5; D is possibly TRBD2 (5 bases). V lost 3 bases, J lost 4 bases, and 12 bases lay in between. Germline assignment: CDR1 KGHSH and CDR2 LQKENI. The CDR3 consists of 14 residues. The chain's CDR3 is CASSPAGSGETQYF. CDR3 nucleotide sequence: TGTGCCAGCTCACCGGCGGGCTCCGGAGAGACCCAGTACTTC.

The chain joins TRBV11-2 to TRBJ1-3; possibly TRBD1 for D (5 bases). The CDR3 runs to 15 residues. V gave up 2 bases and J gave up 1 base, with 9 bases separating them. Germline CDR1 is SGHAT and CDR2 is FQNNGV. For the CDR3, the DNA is TGTGCCAGCAGCTTACAGGGATGGTCTGGAAACACCATATATTTT. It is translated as CASSLQGWSGNTIYF.

The CDR3 region is CASSVDGSPGELFF. The CDR3 nucleotides read TGTGCCAGCAGCGTAGACGGGTCCCCCGGGGAGCTGTTTTTT. J is TRBJ2-2 and V is TRBV9, with D uncertain. This CDR3 spans 14 amino acids. Germline assignment: CDR1 SGDLS and CDR2 YYNGEE. The V and J ends lost 0 bases and 6 bases respectively, with 9 bases between them.

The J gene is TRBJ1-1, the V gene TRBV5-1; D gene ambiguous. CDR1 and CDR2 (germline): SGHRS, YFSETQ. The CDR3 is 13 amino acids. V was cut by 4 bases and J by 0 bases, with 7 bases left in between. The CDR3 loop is CASSDTLNTEAFF. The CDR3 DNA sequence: TGCGCCAGCAGCGACACGTTGAACACTGAAGCTTTCTTT. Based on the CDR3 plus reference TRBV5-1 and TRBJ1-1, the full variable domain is KAGVTQTPRYLIKTRGQQVTLSCSPISGHRSVSWYQQTPGQGLQFLFEYFSETQRNKGNFPGRFSGRQFSNSRSEMNVSTLELGDSALYLCASSDTLNTEAFFGQGTRLTVV.

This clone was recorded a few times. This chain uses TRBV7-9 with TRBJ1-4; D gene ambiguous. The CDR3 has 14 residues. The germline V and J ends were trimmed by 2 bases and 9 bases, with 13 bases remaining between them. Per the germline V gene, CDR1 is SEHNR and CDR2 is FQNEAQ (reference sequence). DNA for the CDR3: TGTGCCAGCAGCTTAAGGGAGGTTGGACAAAAACTGTTTTTT. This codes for CASSLREVGQKLFF.

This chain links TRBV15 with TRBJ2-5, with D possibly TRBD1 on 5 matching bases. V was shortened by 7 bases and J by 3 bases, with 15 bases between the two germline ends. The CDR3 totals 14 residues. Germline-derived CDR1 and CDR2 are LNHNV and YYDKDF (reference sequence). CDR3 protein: CATTTAYVEETQYF. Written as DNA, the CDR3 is TGTGCCACCACGACAGCCTACGTTGAAGAGACCCAGTACTTC.

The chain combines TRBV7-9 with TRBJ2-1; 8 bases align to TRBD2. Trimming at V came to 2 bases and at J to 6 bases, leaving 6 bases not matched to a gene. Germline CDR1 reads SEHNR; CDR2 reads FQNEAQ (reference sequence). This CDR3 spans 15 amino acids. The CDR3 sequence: CASSLWTAGVNEQFF. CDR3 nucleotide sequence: TGTGCCAGCAGCTTATGGACAGCGGGGGTCAATGAGCAGTTCTTC. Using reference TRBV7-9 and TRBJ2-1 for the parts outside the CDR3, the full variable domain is DTGVSQNPRHKITKRGQNVTFRCDPISEHNRLYWYRQTLGQGPEFLTYFQNEAQLEKSRLLSDRFSAERPKGSFSTLEIQRTEQGDSAMYLCASSLWTAGVNEQFFGPGTRLTVL.

CDR3 residues: CASSLVLKPYEKLFF. The CDR3 nucleotides read TGTGCCAGCAGCTTAGTTCTAAAGCCCTATGAAAAACTGTTTTTT. The chain carries TRBV7-9 and TRBJ1-4; D is uncertain. V lost 1 base, J lost 6 bases, and 12 bases lay in between. Germline values: CDR1 SEHNR, CDR2 FQNEAQ (reference sequence). The CDR3 consists of 15 residues.

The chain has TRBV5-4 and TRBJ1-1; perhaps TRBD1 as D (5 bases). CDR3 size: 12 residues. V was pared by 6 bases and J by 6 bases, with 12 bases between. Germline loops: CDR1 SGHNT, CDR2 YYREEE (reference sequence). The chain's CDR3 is CASKGTQAEAFF. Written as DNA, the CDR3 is TGTGCCAGCAAAGGCACACAGGCTGAAGCTTTCTTT.

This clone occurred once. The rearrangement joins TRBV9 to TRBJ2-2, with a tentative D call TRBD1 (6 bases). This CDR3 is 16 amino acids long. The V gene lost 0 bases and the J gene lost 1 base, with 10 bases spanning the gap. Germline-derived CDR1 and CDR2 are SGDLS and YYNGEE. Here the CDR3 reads CASSVEGGKNTGELFF. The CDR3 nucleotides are TGTGCCAGCAGCGTAGAAGGGGGAAAGAACACCGGGGAGCTGTTTTTT.

CDR3 region: CASSGYRGGDSPLHF. CDR3 DNA sequence: TGTGCCAGCAGCGGTTACAGGGGAGGCGATTCACCCCTCCACTTT. V usage is TRBV9 and J usage is TRBJ1-6; 7 bases line up with TRBD1. From germline, CDR1 is SGDLS and CDR2 YYNGEE. Trimming at V came to 3 bases and at J to 8 bases, leaving 8 bases not matched to a gene. The CDR3 has 15 amino acids.

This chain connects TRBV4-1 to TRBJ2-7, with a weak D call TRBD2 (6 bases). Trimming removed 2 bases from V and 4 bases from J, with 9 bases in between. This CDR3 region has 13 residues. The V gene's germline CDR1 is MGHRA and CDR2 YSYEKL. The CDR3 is CASSQPGSYEQYF. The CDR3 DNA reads TGCGCCAGCAGCCAACCCGGGAGTTACGAGCAGTACTTC.

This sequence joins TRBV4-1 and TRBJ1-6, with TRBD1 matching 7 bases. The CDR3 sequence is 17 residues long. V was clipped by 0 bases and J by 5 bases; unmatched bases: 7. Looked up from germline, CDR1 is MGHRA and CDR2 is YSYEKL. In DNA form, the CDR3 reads TGCGCCAGCAGCCAAGATATTAGGACAGGAAATAATTCACCCCTCCACTTT. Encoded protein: CASSQDIRTGNNSPLHF.

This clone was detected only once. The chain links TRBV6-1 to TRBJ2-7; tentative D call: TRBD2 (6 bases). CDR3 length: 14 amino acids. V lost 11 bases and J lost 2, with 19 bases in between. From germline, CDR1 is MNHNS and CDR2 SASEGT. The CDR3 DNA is TGTGCCGGGGCCCGGGGGACTGGCACCTACGAGCAGTACTTC. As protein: CAGARGTGTYEQYF.

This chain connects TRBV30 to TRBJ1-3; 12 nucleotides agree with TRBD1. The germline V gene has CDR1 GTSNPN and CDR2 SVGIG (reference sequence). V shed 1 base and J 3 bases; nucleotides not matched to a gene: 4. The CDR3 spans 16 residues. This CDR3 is CAWSGGQGARGNTIYF. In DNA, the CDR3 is TGTGCCTGGAGTGGGGGACAGGGGGCGCGTGGAAACACCATATATTTT.

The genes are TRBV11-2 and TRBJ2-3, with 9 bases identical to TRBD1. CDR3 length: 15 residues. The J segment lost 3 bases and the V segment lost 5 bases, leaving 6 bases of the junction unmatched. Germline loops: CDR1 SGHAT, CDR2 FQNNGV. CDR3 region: CASSMDRGLTDTQYF. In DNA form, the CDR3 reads TGTGCCAGCAGCATGGACAGGGGACTTACAGATACGCAGTATTTT.

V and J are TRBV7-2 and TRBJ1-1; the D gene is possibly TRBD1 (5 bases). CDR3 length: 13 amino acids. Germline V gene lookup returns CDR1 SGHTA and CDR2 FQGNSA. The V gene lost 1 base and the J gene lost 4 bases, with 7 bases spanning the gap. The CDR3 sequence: CASSLGQGTEAFF. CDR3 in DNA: TGTGCCAGCAGCTTAGGGCAGGGCACTGAAGCTTTCTTT.

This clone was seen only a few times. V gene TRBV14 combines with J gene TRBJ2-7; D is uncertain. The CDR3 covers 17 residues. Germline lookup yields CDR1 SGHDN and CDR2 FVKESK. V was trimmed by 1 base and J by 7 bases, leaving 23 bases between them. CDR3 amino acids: CASSQGGLLFTNTEQYF. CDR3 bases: TGTGCCAGCAGCCAAGGAGGTCTTCTTTTCACAAACACGGAGCAGTACTTC.

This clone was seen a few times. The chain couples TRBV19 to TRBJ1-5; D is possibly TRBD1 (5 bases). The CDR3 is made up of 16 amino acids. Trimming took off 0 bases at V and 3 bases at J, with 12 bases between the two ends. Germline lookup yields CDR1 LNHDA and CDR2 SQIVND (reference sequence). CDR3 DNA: TGTGCCAGTAGTATAGATCGGGGGTTTGACAATCAGCCCCAGCATTTT. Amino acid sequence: CASSIDRGFDNQPQHF.

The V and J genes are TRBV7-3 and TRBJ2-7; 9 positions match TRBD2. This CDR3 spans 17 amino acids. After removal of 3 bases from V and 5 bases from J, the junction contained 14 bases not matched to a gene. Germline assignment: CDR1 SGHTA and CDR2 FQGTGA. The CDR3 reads CASSFESGRTSVHEQYF. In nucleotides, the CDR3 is TGTGCCAGCAGCTTCGAAAGTGGGCGGACTAGCGTCCACGAGCAGTACTTC.

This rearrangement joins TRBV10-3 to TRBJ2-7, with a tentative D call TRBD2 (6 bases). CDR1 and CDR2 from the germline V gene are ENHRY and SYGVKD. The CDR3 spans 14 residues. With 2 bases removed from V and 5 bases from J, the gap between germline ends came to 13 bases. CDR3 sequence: CAISENGGTDEQYF. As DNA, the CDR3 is TGTGCCATCAGTGAGAACGGGGGTACAGACGAGCAGTACTTC.

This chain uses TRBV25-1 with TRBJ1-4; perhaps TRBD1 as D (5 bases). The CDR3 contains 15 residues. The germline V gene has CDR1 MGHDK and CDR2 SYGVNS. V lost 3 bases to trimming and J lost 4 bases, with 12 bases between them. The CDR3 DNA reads TGTGCCAGCAGTGACCCGAGACAGATTAATGAAAAACTGTTTTTT. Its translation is CASSDPRQINEKLFF.

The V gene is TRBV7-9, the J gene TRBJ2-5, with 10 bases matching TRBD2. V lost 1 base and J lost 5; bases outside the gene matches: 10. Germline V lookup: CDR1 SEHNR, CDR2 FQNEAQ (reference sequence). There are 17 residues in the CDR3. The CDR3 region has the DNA TGTGCCAGCAGCTTAGATCTAGCGGGGGCCCCGCGGGAGACCCAGTACTTC. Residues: CASSLDLAGAPRETQYF. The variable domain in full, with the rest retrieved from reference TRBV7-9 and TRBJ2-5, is DTGVSQNPRHKITKRGQNVTFRCDPISEHNRLYWYRQTLGQGPEFLTYFQNEAQLEKSRLLSDRFSAERPKGSFSTLEIQRTEQGDSAMYLCASSLDLAGAPRETQYFGPGTRLLVL.

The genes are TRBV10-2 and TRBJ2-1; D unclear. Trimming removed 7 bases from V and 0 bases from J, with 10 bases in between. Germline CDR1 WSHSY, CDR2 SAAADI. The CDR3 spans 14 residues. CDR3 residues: CASTPTYSYNEQFF. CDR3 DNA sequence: TGCGCCAGCACCCCGACATACTCCTACAATGAGCAGTTCTTC.

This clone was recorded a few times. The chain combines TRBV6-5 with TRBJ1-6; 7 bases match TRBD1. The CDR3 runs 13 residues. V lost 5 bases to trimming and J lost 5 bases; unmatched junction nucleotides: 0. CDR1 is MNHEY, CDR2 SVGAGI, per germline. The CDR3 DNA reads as TGTGCCAGCAGTGACAGGGATAATTCACCCCTCCACTTT. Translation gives CASSDRDNSPLHF.

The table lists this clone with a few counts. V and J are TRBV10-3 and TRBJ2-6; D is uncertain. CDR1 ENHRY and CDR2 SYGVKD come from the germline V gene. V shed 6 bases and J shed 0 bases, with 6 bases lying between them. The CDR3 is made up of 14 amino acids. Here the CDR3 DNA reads TGTGCCATCAGCGCCGGCTCTGGGGCCAACGTCCTGACTTTC. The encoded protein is CAISAGSGANVLTF.